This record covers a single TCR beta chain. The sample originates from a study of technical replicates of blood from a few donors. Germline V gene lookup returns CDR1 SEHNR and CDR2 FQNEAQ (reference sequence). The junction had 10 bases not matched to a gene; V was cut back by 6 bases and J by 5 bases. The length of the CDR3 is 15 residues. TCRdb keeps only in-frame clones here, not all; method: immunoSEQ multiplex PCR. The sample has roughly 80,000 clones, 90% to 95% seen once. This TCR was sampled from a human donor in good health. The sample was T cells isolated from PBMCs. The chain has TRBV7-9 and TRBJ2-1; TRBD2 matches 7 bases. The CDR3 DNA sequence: TGTGCCAGCAGACGCCTAAGCGGGAAGAACAATGAGCAGTTCTTC. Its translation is CASRRLSGKNNEQFF.